This TCR beta chain stems from a study of cytomegalovirus exposure and HLA in healthy donors. Study-wide context: In a previous analysis, nearly 120 million unique TCR beta sequences were found from about 190 million T cells. Of some 400 genotyped donors, about 80% clustered with self-reported Caucasian donors. Study results and limitations: Sequencing had likely introduced a cluster of highly shared sequence variants as an artifact.

V was shortened by 5 bases and J by 0 bases, with 23 bases between the two germline ends. The germline CDR1 and CDR2 sequences are LNHNV and YYDKDF (reference sequence). CDR3 size: 19 residues. Researchers ran the PCR with 60 Vbeta and 13 Jbeta primers. The method was immunoSEQ multiplex PCR; TCRdb's version includes in-frame clones alone and lacks a portion of them. The data hold over 150,000 clones, with 70% to 80% observed a single time. Of note for this clone: The target antigen is unknown.

Sample: PBMCs. The gene calls are TRBV15 and TRBJ1-5, with a tentative D call TRBD1 (5 bases). This sequence originates from a woman between 55 and 75 years old in good health and CMV-seropositive. DNA of the CDR3: TGTGCCACCAGCGGGAAGACAGTCGGAGGGAGCTATAGCAATCAGCCCCAGCATTTT. Its protein is CATSGKTVGGSYSNQPQHF.